Each of the 4 T cell receptor beta chains below was sequenced from the same sample in a study of cytomegalovirus exposure and HLA in healthy donors. The PCR contained 60 Vbeta and 13 Jbeta primers. Method: immunoSEQ multiplex PCR; TCRdb's copy keeps in-frame clones and lacks some. The table lists about 180,000 clones, about 80% of them singletons, with more than 0.4% in the top ten. The specimen was PBMCs. The receptors here all came from a woman aged 45 to 65 in good health and CMV-seronegative.

The rearrangement uses TRBV6-5 and TRBJ2-2; D is uncertain. Trimming removed 4 bases from V and 4 bases from J, with 7 bases in between. This CDR3 is built from 13 residues. Germline V gene lookup returns CDR1 MNHEY and CDR2 SVGAGI. CDR3 coding DNA: TGTGCCAGCAGTTTGGCGGTCACCGGGGAGCTGTTTTTT. It yields the protein CASSLAVTGELFF.

The rearrangement links TRBV9 to TRBJ2-2, with 8 bases that match TRBD2. Germline V gene lookup returns CDR1 SGDLS and CDR2 YYNGEE. The CDR3 covers 20 residues. V shed 3 bases, J shed 0 bases, and the junction held 16 bases outside the gene matches. CDR3 DNA: TGTGCCAGCAGCGCGGGACGAACGGGTAGCGGGGCCCCGAACACCGGGGAGCTGTTTTTT. It yields the protein CASSAGRTGSGAPNTGELFF.

J is TRBJ2-1 and V is TRBV5-1; TRBD2 agrees at 12 bases. The CDR3 is 14 residues long. From germline, CDR1 is SGHRS and CDR2 YFSETQ. With V trimmed by 5 bases and J by 6 bases, 3 bases remained unmatched. CDR3 nucleotide sequence: TGCGCCAGCAGGACTAGCGGGAGTTCCAATGAGCAGTTCTTC. It specifies CASRTSGSSNEQFF. The full variable domain, completed using reference TRBV5-1 and TRBJ2-1, is KAGVTQTPRYLIKTRGQQVTLSCSPISGHRSVSWYQQTPGQGLQFLFEYFSETQRNKGNFPGRFSGRQFSNSRSEMNVSTLELGDSALYLCASRTSGSSNEQFFGPGTRLTVL.

The CDR3 sequence is CASFPRLAASYEQYF. The CDR3 nucleotides are TGTGCCAGCTTTCCGAGACTAGCGGCCTCCTACGAGCAGTACTTC. The genes are TRBV28 and TRBJ2-7; 9 nucleotides match TRBD2. From germline, CDR1 is MDHEN and CDR2 SYDVKM. J gave up 0 bases and V 8 bases, and 8 bases lay outside the gene matches. The CDR3 has 15 amino acids.